These T cell receptor beta chains were read from a single sample in a study of blood T cells in healthy people across ages. From the 5' RACE reads, TCRdb called clonotypes with MiXCR, one entry per CDR3 protein. The sample has fewer than 800,000 distinct CDR3 sequences; 25% are singletons. These data also featured in a second study, about T cells of mothers and their children.

Input material: blood. Every receptor here comes from a boy between 10 and 17 years old in good health. CDR3s include the opening cysteine and the closing phenylalanine or tryptophan. The order of the fields is J gene, D gene, V gene, clone size, CDR3 protein, CDR3 DNA. A D gene is named only where the DNA matches it firmly. Size values are once, few and many counts, or a class for expanded clones, and some rows have none.

>TRBJ2-5|.|TRBV4-1|.
CASSQAAIQETQYF
TGCGCCAGCAGCCAAGCGGCTATTCAAGAGACCCAGTACTTC
>TRBJ2-5|.|TRBV6-5|.
CASSYRNQETQYF
TGTGCCAGCAGTTACCGCAACCAAGAGACCCAGTACTTC
>TRBJ2-1|TRBD2|TRBV3-1|few
CASSQSLAGGYNEQFF
TGTGCCAGCAGCCAATCACTAGCGGGAGGCTACAATGAGCAGTTCTTC
>TRBJ2-4|.|TRBV28|.
CASRSTGAKNIQYF
TGTGCCAGCAGATCCACGGGGGCCAAAAACATTCAGTACTTC
>TRBJ2-7|TRBD1|TRBV4-3|.
CASSQADRGAEQYF
TGCGCCAGCAGCCAAGCTGACAGGGGCGCCGAGCAGTACTTC
>TRBJ2-1|.|TRBV3-1|.
CASSQGRSLLNEQFF
TGTGCCAGCAGCCAAGGAAGGAGCCTCCTCAATGAGCAGTTCTTC
>TRBJ2-2|.|TRBV4-2|.
CASSQVRGTGELFF
TGTGCCAGCAGCCAAGTCCGGGGCACCGGGGAGCTGTTTTTT
>TRBJ1-2|TRBD1|TRBV6-1|.
CASSRDRPIVVNYGYTF
TGTGCCAGCAGCCGGGACAGACCTATAGTGGTTAACTATGGCTACACCTTC
>TRBJ2-3|.|TRBV6-6|.
CASIRANTDTQYF
TGTGCCAGCATCAGAGCGAACACAGATACGCAGTATTTT
>TRBJ2-7|.|TRBV27|.
CASSRGLYYEQYF
TGTGCCAGCAGTCGGGGTCTATATTACGAGCAGTACTTC
>TRBJ1-4|.|TRBV11-1|.
CASSFLHPGPGQEADEKLFF
TGTGCCAGCAGCTTCCTCCATCCGGGGCCAGGGCAGGAGGCGGATGAAAAACTGTTTTTT
>TRBJ2-7|.|TRBV6-5|.
CASRTSTLSYEQYF
TGTGCCAGCAGGACTAGTACCTTAAGCTACGAGCAGTACTTC
>TRBJ2-7|.|TRBV25-1|.
CARTGQLLSYEQYF
TGTGCCAGGACGGGACAACTCCTCTCCTACGAGCAGTACTTC
>TRBJ2-5|.|TRBV3-1|few
CASSQVLDRKSREETQYF
TGTGCCAGCAGCCAAGTCTTAGACAGGAAGAGTCGAGAAGAGACCCAGTACTTC
>TRBJ2-5|TRBD2|TRBV28|.
CASSSEELAGGAETQYF
TGTGCCAGCAGTTCTGAGGAGCTAGCGGGAGGAGCAGAGACCCAGTACTTC
>TRBJ2-1|TRBD2|TRBV20-1|few
CSARDLTSGNEQFF
TGCAGTGCTAGAGATCTAACTAGCGGGAATGAGCAGTTCTTC
>TRBJ1-1|.|TRBV20-1|few
CSARVRDMNTEAFF
TGCAGTGCTAGAGTCAGGGACATGAACACTGAAGCTTTCTTT
>TRBJ2-3|.|TRBV29-1|.
CSVEWQGDYTDTQYF
TGCAGCGTTGAATGGCAGGGGGACTACACAGATACGCAGTATTTT
>TRBJ1-3|.|TRBV27|.
CASTPRPGSSGNTIYF
TGTGCCAGCACCCCACGTCCGGGAAGCTCTGGAAACACCATATATTTT
>TRBJ1-6|TRBD1|TRBV15|.
CATSRARTGALGGSPLHF
TGTGCCACCAGCAGAGCCCGGACAGGGGCCCTAGGTGGGTCACCCCTCCACTTT
>TRBJ2-5|.|TRBV29-1|.
CSVEGKGFQETQYF
TGCAGCGTTGAGGGAAAGGGGTTTCAAGAGACCCAGTACTTC
>TRBJ2-5|.|TRBV29-1|many
CSGRRTPQETQYF
TGCAGCGGAAGGCGGACACCCCAAGAGACCCAGTACTTC
>TRBJ2-7|.|TRBV2|few
CASDRFYEQYF
TGTGCCAGCGATAGATTCTACGAGCAGTACTTC
>TRBJ1-2|.|TRBV7-9|few
CASSLARENGYTF
TGTGCCAGCAGCTTAGCTCGAGAGAATGGCTACACCTTC
>TRBJ2-7|.|TRBV5-5|.
CASSLGQGNSDEQYF
TGTGCCAGCAGCTTGGGGCAGGGGAATTCGGACGAGCAGTACTTC